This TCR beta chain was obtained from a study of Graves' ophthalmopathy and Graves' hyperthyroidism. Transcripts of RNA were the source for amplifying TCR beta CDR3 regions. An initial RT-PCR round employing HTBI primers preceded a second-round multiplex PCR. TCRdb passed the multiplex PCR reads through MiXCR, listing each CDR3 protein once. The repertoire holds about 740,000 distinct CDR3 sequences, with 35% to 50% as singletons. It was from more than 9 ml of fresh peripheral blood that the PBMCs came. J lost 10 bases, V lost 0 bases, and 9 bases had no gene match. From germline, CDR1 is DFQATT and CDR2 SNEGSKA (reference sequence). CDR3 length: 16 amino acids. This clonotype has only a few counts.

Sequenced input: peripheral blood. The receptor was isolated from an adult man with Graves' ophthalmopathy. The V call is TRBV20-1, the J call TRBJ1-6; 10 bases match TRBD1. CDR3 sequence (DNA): TGCAGTGCTAGAGATGTGGGACAGGGGCCTCTCTCACCCCTCCACTTT. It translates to CSARDVGQGPLSPLHF.